This TCR beta chain was sequenced for a study of PD-1 blockade in classical Hodgkin lymphoma (dated by TCRdb to between 2020 and 2021). Context from the whole study: The study used TCR beta sequencing and CyTOF to define a peripheral blood immune signature of response to PD-1 blockade in classical Hodgkin lymphoma. The full study reports these points: Baseline TCR diversity was reported to be lower in newly diagnosed patients than in healthy donors, and even lower in relapsed/refractory patients. The study covered only a single clinical trial cohort, and the causes of the repertoire differences, possibly disease activity or prior therapy, were still not defined.

Genomic DNA was extracted with the Qiagen DNeasy kit from unsorted PBMCs and from negatively selected CD4+ and CD8+ fractions. TCR beta CDR3 regions were subjected to amplification by immunoSEQ multiplex PCR with primers that anneal to V and J segments. Amplification bias was minimized using a synthetic immune receptor repertoire, and residual bias was removed computationally after sequencing. The study's own analysis went as follows. Custom Python scripts were used to quantify repertoire diversity as the Shannon entropy index. Unsorted, CD4+ and CD8+ repertoires were examined separately, except in combined analyses, for which CD4+ and CD8+ sequences were merged in silico. TCRdb re-hosts the immuneACCESS table, in-frame sequences only. Its copies lack some clones; in the studies checked, an unresolved V gene accounts for under half of them, and the cause for the rest is not known. That table supplies the V and J calls and clone size; D and trimming were determined from the DNA. Across this sample there are tens of thousands of clones, with roughly 94% seen only once. The biggest ten clones account for roughly 5.5% of the sample.

The CDR3 starts with the cysteine, ends with the phenylalanine, and has 15 residues. Only the CDR3 region is kept as DNA, spanning 45 bases read in frame from base 1. The germline V gene specifies SGHTA as CDR1 and FQGTGA as CDR2. For this chain, trimming is 1 base at the V end and 6 bases at the J end, and the number of junction bases without a gene match is 7. The time point label on this specimen signifies: newly diagnosed, previously untreated cHL patient sample. PBMCs from patients with newly diagnosed, previously untreated classical Hodgkin lymphoma were sequenced as a comparison group for the relapsed/refractory trial patients. Peripheral blood was collected in 8 mL Vacutainer Cell Preparation Tubes, from which PBMCs were isolated by centrifugation and then cryopreserved. Details on this clone: Its recognized antigen is unknown. Per-nucleotide qualities are absent, and no much larger clonotype sits a single base away.

The origin of this receptor is a human donor with classical Hodgkin lymphoma. The rearranged segments are TRBV7-3 and TRBJ2-3; 7 bases in the junction line up with TRBD1. The sample taken for sequencing was peripheral blood mononuclear cells (PBMCs). Here is the DNA: TGTGCCAGCAGCTTAATAGGGGGACAGTCTGATACGCAGTATTTT. Translation gives CASSLIGGQSDTQYF.